Each of the 12 T cell receptor beta chains below was sequenced from the same sample in a study of shared clonotypes between healthy human individuals. Positively selected for CCR7, the CD45RO-negative cells used as naive CD8 cells excluded terminally differentiated effector memory CD45RA+ cells. Libraries were prepared by immunoSEQ multiplex PCR; TCRdb keeps only in-frame clonotypes and omits some of them. The sample includes hundreds of thousands of clones, 95% to 98% of them seen just once. What was sequenced was naive CD8+ T cells sorted from blood. These receptors came from a young man in good health.

The V gene is TRBV5-1, the J gene TRBJ1-1; TRBD1 is a possible D gene (6 bases). The CDR3 contains 18 residues. V lost 0 bases and J lost 3, with 21 bases in between. Germline CDR1 reads SGHRS; CDR2 reads YFSETQ. CDR3 in DNA: TGCGCCAGCAGCTTGGCCGGTGGGACACTAGACGGGGACACTGAAGCTTTCTTT. Its protein is CASSLAGGTLDGDTEAFF.

The gene calls are TRBV6-1 and TRBJ1-1; D possibly corresponds to TRBD1 (6 bases). Germline values: CDR1 MNHNS, CDR2 SASEGT. The CDR3 loop spans 13 amino acids. V was shortened by 8 bases and J by 7 bases, with 17 bases between the two germline ends. The CDR3 region is CASCPGHIIEAFF. CDR3 coding DNA: TGTGCCAGCTGCCCGGGACACATAATTGAAGCTTTCTTT.

The J gene is TRBJ2-1, the V gene TRBV7-6; a possible D gene is TRBD2 (6 bases). CDR1 and CDR2 from the germline V gene are SGHVS and FNYEAQ. The ends were cut back, 0 bases at V and 2 bases at J, with 8 bases in the middle. The CDR3 sequence is 15 residues long. CDR3 sequence reads: CASSLAGSTYNEQFF. Written as DNA, the CDR3 is TGTGCCAGCAGCTTAGCCGGGAGTACCTACAATGAGCAGTTCTTC.

The J gene is TRBJ2-1, the V gene TRBV27, with D possibly called TRBD1 or TRBD2 (6 bases each). Trimming removed 4 bases from V and 7 bases from J, with 11 bases in between. Germline V gene lookup returns CDR1 MNHEY and CDR2 SMNVEV (reference sequence). The length of the CDR3 is 13 residues. CDR3 coding DNA: TGTGCCAGCAGTTACCGAGGGGGGAATGAGCAGTTCTTC. Translated, it gives CASSYRGGNEQFF.

CDR3 in DNA: TGCGCCAGCAGCCCAGAAAGCAATGAGCAGTTCTTC. Its translation: CASSPESNEQFF. This chain links TRBV5-1 with TRBJ2-1; no definite D call. Germline V CDR1 and CDR2: SGHRS, YFSETQ. The CDR3 is 12 amino acids. V gave up 4 bases and J gave up 6 bases, with 8 bases separating them.

This clone came up once. The chain combines TRBV7-9 with TRBJ2-1; 14 nucleotides match TRBD2. Germline CDR1 is SEHNR and CDR2 is FQNEAQ (reference sequence). This CDR3 spans 16 amino acids. With V trimmed by 3 bases and J by 6 bases, 4 bases remained unmatched. This CDR3 reads CASSFLTSGRANEQFF. CDR3 nucleotides: TGTGCCAGCAGCTTTTTGACTAGCGGGAGGGCCAATGAGCAGTTCTTC.

The V and J genes are TRBV29-1 and TRBJ2-2; TRBD2 agrees at 9 bases. Trimming removed 1 base from V and 3 bases from J; junction bases left unmatched: 9. Germline lookup yields CDR1 SQVTM and CDR2 ANQGSEA. The CDR3 is 17 residues long. Here the CDR3 reads CSVEGIAGEKDTGELFF. In DNA form, the CDR3 reads TGCAGCGTTGAAGGGATAGCGGGAGAGAAAGACACCGGGGAGCTGTTTTTT.

The chain carries TRBV19 and TRBJ1-2, with TRBD1 identical over 8 bases. Per germline, CDR1 LNHDA and CDR2 SQIVND (reference sequence). The CDR3 loop spans 13 amino acids. The CDR3 loop is CAFTTGGTNGYTF. The CDR3 coding sequence is TGTGCATTTACTACAGGGGGAACTAATGGCTACACCTTC.

The rearrangement links TRBV4-1 to TRBJ1-1, with TRBD1 as a possible D gene (5 bases). The CDR3 has 19 residues. CDR1 and CDR2 from the germline V gene are MGHRA and YSYEKL. Trimming removed 4 bases from V and 0 bases from J, with 24 bases in between. CDR3 amino acids: CASSLTSGLPLTLNTEAFF. The CDR3 DNA sequence: TGCGCCAGCAGCCTAACCTCGGGACTCCCCTTGACCCTGAACACTGAAGCTTTCTTT.

The genes are TRBV5-6 and TRBJ2-7; the match to TRBD2 covers 11 bases. The CDR3 has 15 residues. Germline CDR1 and CDR2: SGHDT and YYEEEE. Germline trimming cut 4 bases from V and 6 bases from J; bases unmatched to any gene: 9. CDR3 protein: CASSIPTSGIGEQYF. The CDR3 DNA reads as TGTGCCAGCAGCATTCCGACTAGCGGGATTGGCGAGCAGTACTTC.

The table lists this clone with a count of one. The V call is TRBV2, the J call TRBJ2-2; D tentatively fits TRBD1 or TRBD2 (6 bases each). There are 17 residues in the CDR3. The germline V gene has CDR1 SNHLY and CDR2 FYNNEI. Trimming stripped 4 bases from V and 6 bases from J, with 21 bases between. The CDR3 DNA follows: TGTGCCAGCAGTGCCCGGGGGCCCGGTTCGGGGGCCGGGGAGCTGTTTTTT. Protein product: CASSARGPGSGAGELFF.

This clone came up a few times. The V and J genes are TRBV11-3 and TRBJ2-1; 11 nucleotides agree with TRBD1. Per germline, CDR1 SGHNT and CDR2 YENEEA. J lost 5 bases, V lost 5 bases, and 11 bases had no gene match. The CDR3 length is 17 residues. As DNA, the CDR3 is TGTGCCAGCAGCAAGCGGACAGGGGGCCCGGGGGACAATGAGCAGTTCTTC. Translated, it gives CASSKRTGGPGDNEQFF.